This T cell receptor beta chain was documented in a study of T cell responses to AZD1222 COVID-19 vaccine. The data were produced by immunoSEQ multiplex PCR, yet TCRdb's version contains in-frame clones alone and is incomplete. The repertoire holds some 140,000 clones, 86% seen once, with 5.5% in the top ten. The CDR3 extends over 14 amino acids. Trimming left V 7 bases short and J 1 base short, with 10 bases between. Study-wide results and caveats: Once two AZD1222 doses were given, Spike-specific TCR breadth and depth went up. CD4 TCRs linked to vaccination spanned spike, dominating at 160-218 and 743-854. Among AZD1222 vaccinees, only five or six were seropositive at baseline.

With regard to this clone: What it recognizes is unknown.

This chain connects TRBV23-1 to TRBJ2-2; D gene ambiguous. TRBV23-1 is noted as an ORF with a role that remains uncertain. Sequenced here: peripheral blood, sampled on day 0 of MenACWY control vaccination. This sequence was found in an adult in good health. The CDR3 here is CASTVHLNTGELFF. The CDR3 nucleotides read TGCGCCAGCACAGTACACCTGAACACCGGGGAGCTGTTTTTT.